The clone carrying this T cell receptor (beta chain) was observed once. Its antigen is undetermined. This entry belongs to a study of OX40 agonist ivuxolimab in advanced cancers. On the study more broadly: Mean age about 60 years, range about 20 to 90; approximately 80% male. Previous treatment with anti-PD-1, anti-PD-L1 or anti-CTLA-4 therapy was allowed; 35% to 50% had received some.

Study-wide points: In CD8+ T cells, expanded clones were on average more numerous than in CD4+. With doses of 0.1 to 3.0 mg/kg, CD4+ and CD8+ blood T cells had undergone clonal expansion by week 6.

The assay was immunoSEQ multiplex PCR, and TCRdb's table has in-frame clones only and misses some. The table lists around 37,000 clones, roughly 83% of them singletons. The CDR3 totals 13 residues. Looked up from germline, CDR1 is SGHTA and CDR2 is FQGNSA. V lost 1 base and J lost 5, with 8 bases in between. The receptor was derived from an adult with an advanced solid tumor such as melanoma, head and neck, liver or kidney cancer. The J gene is TRBJ1-1, the V gene TRBV7-2; D perhaps matches TRBD1 (5 bases). This sample comprised CD4+ or CD8+ T cells sorted from blood, obtained in a trial of the OX40 agonist ivuxolimab. CDR3 nucleotide sequence: TGTGCCAGCAGCTTAGGTTGGGGGACTGAAGCTTTCTTT. Translated, it gives CASSLGWGTEAFF.